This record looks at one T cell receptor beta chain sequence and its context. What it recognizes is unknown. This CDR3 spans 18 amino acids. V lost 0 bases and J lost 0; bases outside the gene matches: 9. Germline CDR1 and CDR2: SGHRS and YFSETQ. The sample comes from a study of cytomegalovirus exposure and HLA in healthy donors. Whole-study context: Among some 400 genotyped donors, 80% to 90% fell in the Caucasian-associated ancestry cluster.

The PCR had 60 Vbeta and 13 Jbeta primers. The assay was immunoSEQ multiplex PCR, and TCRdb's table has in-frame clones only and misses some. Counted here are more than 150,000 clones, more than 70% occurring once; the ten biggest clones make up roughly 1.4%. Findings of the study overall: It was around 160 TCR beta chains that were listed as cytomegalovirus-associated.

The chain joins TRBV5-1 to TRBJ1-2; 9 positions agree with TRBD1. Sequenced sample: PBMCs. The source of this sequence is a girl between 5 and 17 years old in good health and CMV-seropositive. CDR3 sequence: CASSLGPDRGGTNYGYTF. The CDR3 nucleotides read TGCGCCAGCAGCTTGGGGCCCGACAGGGGGGGAACTAACTATGGCTACACCTTC.